Below, one T cell receptor (beta chain) is given with its context. What it binds is unknown. This sample is drawn from a study of Graves' ophthalmopathy and Graves' hyperthyroidism. Study-wide findings and caveats: The model's ophthalmopathy progression predictions had approximately 69% sensitivity and 72.22% specificity.

Amplified material comprised TCR beta CDR3 regions derived from RNA transcripts. The library came from an HTBI-primed first-round RT-PCR and a second-round multiplex PCR. TCRdb called the multiplex PCR reads again in MiXCR, with one record for every CDR3 protein. The sample consists of about 620,000 distinct CDR3 sequences, 22% of them appearing once. Newly diagnosed, the hyperthyroidism patients had under 2 months' duration and were aged 18 to 65. Other autoimmune diseases, uncontrolled infections, pregnancy and lactation each led to patient exclusion. A volume of over 9 ml of fresh peripheral blood supplied the PBMCs. This receptor was obtained from a woman aged 18-29 years with stable Graves' hyperthyroidism. Some clones in this sample may be carry-over from other donors' samples. The sequenced sample was peripheral blood.

CDR3 coding DNA: TGTGCCAGCAGTTCGAACCGGGACTATGGAAAGGGTTACGAGCAGTACTTC. Translated: CASSSNRDYGKGYEQYF. This sequence joins TRBV28 and TRBJ2-7; TRBD2 matches at 7 bases. The germline V gene has CDR1 MDHEN and CDR2 SYDVKM. Trimming took 4 bases from V and 4 from J; bases not matched to a gene: 16. The CDR3 length is 17 residues.